Presented here are 8 T cell receptor beta chains from one specimen sequenced in a study of beta chain features in type 1 diabetes. The whole isolated RNA underwent reverse transcription, so sequencing captured expressed TCRB transcripts. Profiled with immunoSEQ multiplex PCR; TCRdb holds only in-frame clones, not every one. The sample consists of around 400,000 clones, around 12% of them appearing once. The sequenced sample was naive CD4+ T cells from blood. Receptors originate from a man between 18 and 29 years old in good health.

This clone has just a few counts. The V call is TRBV7-2, the J call TRBJ2-7; 8 nucleotides match TRBD2. The CDR3 extends over 16 amino acids. V shed 0 bases and J 4 bases; nucleotides not matched to a gene: 8. Germline V gene data show CDR1 as SGHTA and CDR2 as FQGNSA. CDR3 coding DNA: TGTGCCAGCAGCTTAGCTGGGCGGGAGGCTCAATACGAGCAGTACTTC. Residues: CASSLAGREAQYEQYF.

CDR3 nucleotides: TGCGCCAGCAGCTTCGACCGAGGGCCAGATACGCAGTATTTT. Amino acids: CASSFDRGPDTQYF. The V gene is TRBV5-1, the J gene TRBJ2-3, with D maybe TRBD2 (5 bases). CDR1 is SGHRS, CDR2 YFSETQ, per germline. This CDR3 contains 14 residues. Deletions cut 2 bases from V and 4 bases from J, with 11 bases between.

In its sample, this clone was seen a few times. V and J are TRBV5-1 and TRBJ2-5, with D possibly matching TRBD2 (5 bases). Germline values: CDR1 SGHRS, CDR2 YFSETQ. This CDR3 is built from 13 residues. Trimming took off 3 bases at V and 4 bases at J, with 10 bases between the two ends. CDR3 coding DNA: TGCGCCAGCAGCTGGACTTATGCAGAGACCCAGTACTTC. Its protein product is CASSWTYAETQYF.

The chain links TRBV6-5 to TRBJ1-5, with D perhaps matching TRBD1 (5 bases). V was cut by 2 bases and J by 7 bases, with 9 bases left in between. The CDR3 covers 13 residues. The germline gives CDR1 MNHEY, CDR2 SVGAGI. The CDR3 loop reads CASSYGATQPQHF. As DNA, the CDR3 is TGTGCCAGCAGTTACGGGGCTACCCAGCCCCAGCATTTT.

The rearrangement uses TRBV5-1 and TRBJ1-4; the match to TRBD1 covers 9 bases. Germline V gives CDR1 SGHRS, CDR2 YFSETQ. The CDR3 sequence is 15 residues long. V gave up 2 bases and J gave up 7 bases; unmatched junction bases: 6. The CDR3 nucleotides are TGCGCCAGCAGCTTACAGGGGGCTGTCAGTGAAAAACTGTTTTTT. It yields the protein CASSLQGAVSEKLFF.

The CDR3 is CASSDWAQYF. As DNA, the CDR3 is TGTGCCAGCAGTGACTGGGCCCAGTACTTC. The chain recombines TRBV28 with TRBJ2-5; D is unclear. The ends were cut back, 5 bases at V and 9 bases at J, with 7 bases in the middle. The CDR3 loop spans 10 amino acids. Germline CDR1 MDHEN, CDR2 SYDVKM.

This clone was seen more than once but under ten times. V is TRBV7-9 and J is TRBJ2-7; 10 bases fit TRBD2. Germline V gene data show CDR1 as SEHNR and CDR2 as FQNEAQ (reference sequence). The CDR3 is 19 residues long. The V segment lost 1 base and the J segment 5 bases; nucleotides outside the gene matches: 17. The CDR3 sequence is CASSLGRLAGATKFNEQYF. The CDR3 nucleotides are TGTGCCAGCAGCTTAGGGCGTCTAGCGGGAGCAACCAAATTCAACGAGCAGTACTTC.

This clone was seen only a few times. Different DNA sequences within this sample yield the same CDR3. The chain uses TRBV7-2 and TRBJ1-5; 7 bases map to TRBD1. The CDR3 has 14 amino acids. Per the germline V gene, CDR1 is SGHTA and CDR2 is FQGNSA. Unmatched junction bases numbered 3, after V lost 5 bases and J lost 2 bases. The CDR3 loop reads CASSPGQGNQPQHF. The CDR3 region has the DNA TGTGCCAGCAGCCCAGGACAGGGCAATCAGCCCCAGCATTTT.